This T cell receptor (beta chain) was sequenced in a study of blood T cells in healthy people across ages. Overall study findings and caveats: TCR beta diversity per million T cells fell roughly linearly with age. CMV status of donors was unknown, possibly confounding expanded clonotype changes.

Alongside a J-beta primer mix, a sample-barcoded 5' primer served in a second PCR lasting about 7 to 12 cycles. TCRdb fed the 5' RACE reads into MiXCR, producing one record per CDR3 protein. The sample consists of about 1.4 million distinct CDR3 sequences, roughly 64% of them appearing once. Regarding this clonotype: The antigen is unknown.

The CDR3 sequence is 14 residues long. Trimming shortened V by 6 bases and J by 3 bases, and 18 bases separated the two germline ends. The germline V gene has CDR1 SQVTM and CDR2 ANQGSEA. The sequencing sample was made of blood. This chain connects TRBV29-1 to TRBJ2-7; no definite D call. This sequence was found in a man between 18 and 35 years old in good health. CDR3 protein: CSVAPGLHRYEQYF. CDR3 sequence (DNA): TGCAGCGTAGCCCCCGGTTTGCACCGCTACGAGCAGTACTTC.